A single sample is the source of the 8 T cell receptor beta chains below, sequenced in a study of identical twins. TCRdb recomputed calls from the 5' RACE reads with MiXCR, one row per CDR3 protein. The sample contains around 1.7 million distinct CDR3 sequences, about 31% of which appear only once. The specimen sequenced was cord blood. The origin of the receptors is a newborn girl in good health.

This clonotype was seen a single time. This chain connects TRBV5-1 to TRBJ2-3; D not resolved. Germline values: CDR1 SGHRS, CDR2 YFSETQ. With 5 bases removed from V and 0 bases from J, the gap between germline ends came to 10 bases. The CDR3 totals 14 residues. As DNA, the CDR3 is TGCGCCAGCAGACTTTCGTGGAGCACAGATACGCAGTATTTT. Translation: CASRLSWSTDTQYF.

The gene calls are TRBV24-1 and TRBJ2-1; D might be TRBD1 or TRBD2, each matching 5 bases. Germline lookup yields CDR1 KGHDR and CDR2 SFDVKD. The length of the CDR3 is 16 residues. Trimming left V 2 bases short and J 4 bases short, with 14 bases between. The CDR3 reads CATSDSGRVTYNEQFF. DNA of the CDR3: TGTGCCACCAGTGATTCGGGACGGGTGACTTACAATGAGCAGTTCTTC.

The chain employs TRBV6-1 and TRBJ1-4; 9 bases map to TRBD1. The length of the CDR3 is 14 residues. After removal of 6 bases from V and 8 bases from J, the junction contained 7 bases not matched to a gene. Germline V lookup: CDR1 MNHNS, CDR2 SASEGT. The CDR3 loop reads CASSRDRVAEKLFF. In DNA, the CDR3 is TGTGCCAGCAGCAGGGACAGGGTAGCGGAAAAACTGTTTTTT.

This clonotype was detected a few times. This rearrangement joins TRBV19 to TRBJ2-1; D call uncertain. V lost 11 bases and J lost 4, with 12 bases in between. This CDR3 has 12 amino acids. CDR1 LNHDA and CDR2 SQIVND come from the germline V gene (reference sequence). The CDR3 reads CAAGPDYNEQFF. The CDR3 region has the DNA TGTGCCGCAGGCCCGGATTACAATGAGCAGTTCTTC.

The J gene is TRBJ1-1, the V gene TRBV30; D perhaps matches TRBD1 (5 bases). Germline assignment: CDR1 GTSNPN and CDR2 SVGIG (reference sequence). This CDR3 has 12 residues. Trimming pared 5 bases from V and 0 bases from J, leaving 7 bases between. CDR3 amino acids: CAWGGMNTEAFF. CDR3 nucleotides: TGTGCCTGGGGGGGGATGAACACTGAAGCTTTCTTT.

This sequence joins TRBV18 and TRBJ1-3, with 7 bases lining up with TRBD1. Per germline, CDR1 KGHSH and CDR2 LQKENI. This CDR3 comprises 15 residues. V shed 3 bases and J 4 bases; nucleotides not matched to a gene: 6. This CDR3 reads CASSPLGTVGNTIYF. CDR3 DNA: TGTGCCAGCTCACCCCTCGGGACAGTCGGAAACACCATATATTTT.

V gene TRBV14 combines with J gene TRBJ1-2; a weak D match, TRBD1 (6 bases). The CDR3 contains 13 residues. Deletions cut 2 bases from V and 7 bases from J, with 11 bases between. The V gene's germline CDR1 is SGHDN and CDR2 FVKESK. CDR3 coding DNA: TGTGCCAGCAGCCAAAACAGGGAGGGTGGCTACACCTTC. The encoded protein is CASSQNREGGYTF.

This clonotype was found a few times. The genes are TRBV5-1 and TRBJ2-1; a weak D match, TRBD1 (5 bases). Germline V gene sequence: CDR1 SGHRS, CDR2 YFSETQ. V lost 1 base and J 5 bases, leaving 16 bases between the germline ends. The CDR3 totals 16 residues. CDR3 loop: CASSLRLGPTHNEQFF. CDR3 DNA sequence: TGCGCCAGCAGCTTGAGGCTGGGGCCGACTCACAATGAGCAGTTCTTC.